This T cell receptor beta chain was sequenced for a study of cytomegalovirus exposure and HLA in healthy donors. PCR used 60 Vbeta primers and 13 Jbeta primers. The protocol was immunoSEQ multiplex PCR, while the TCRdb copy is restricted to in-frame clones and leaves out a portion. The table lists 200,000 to 250,000 clones, 70% to 85% of them singletons. Study outcomes and limitations: Sequencing likely produced, as an artifact, a cluster of highly shared sequence variants. Accurate prediction of most subjects' HLA-A and HLA-B alleles from TCR beta sequences was reported. For most TCR sequences rarity was the rule, although some public TCRs occurred in many donors. Looking again later, the authors saw that most CMV-associated TCR beta chains seemed HLA-restricted.

The ends lost 3 bases at V and 8 bases at J; junction bases unmatched: 6. The CDR3 length is 13 residues. Germline CDR1 KGHSH, CDR2 LQKENI. Worth noting for this clone: Its antigen is still unknown.

Source material: PBMCs. The clonotype was recovered from a male donor in good health and CMV-seronegative. The chain joins TRBV18 to TRBJ1-1; TRBD1 agrees at 7 bases. CDR3 DNA: TGTGCCAGCTCACCTACCCGGACAGGAGAAGCTTTCTTT. Translating gives CASSPTRTGEAFF.